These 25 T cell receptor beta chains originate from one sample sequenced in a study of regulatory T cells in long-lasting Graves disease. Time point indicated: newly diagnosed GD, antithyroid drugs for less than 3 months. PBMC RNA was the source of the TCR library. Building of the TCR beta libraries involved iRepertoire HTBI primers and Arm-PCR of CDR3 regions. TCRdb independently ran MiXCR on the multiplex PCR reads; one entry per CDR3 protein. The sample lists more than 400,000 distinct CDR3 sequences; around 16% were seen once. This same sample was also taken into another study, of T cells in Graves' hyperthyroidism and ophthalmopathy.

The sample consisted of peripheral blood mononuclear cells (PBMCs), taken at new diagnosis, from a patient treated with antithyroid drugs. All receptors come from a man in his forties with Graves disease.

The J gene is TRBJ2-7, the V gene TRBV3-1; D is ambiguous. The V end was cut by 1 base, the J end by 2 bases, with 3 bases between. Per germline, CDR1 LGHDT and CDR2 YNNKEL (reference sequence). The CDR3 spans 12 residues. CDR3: CASSQAAYEQYF. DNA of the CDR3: TGTGCCAGCAGCCAAGCTGCCTACGAGCAGTACTTC.

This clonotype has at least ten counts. The CDR3 DNA reads TGTGCCACCAGTGATCCGCCTGAAGAGACCCAGTACTTC. Protein sequence: CATSDPPEETQYF. V gene TRBV24-1 combines with J gene TRBJ2-5; D remains unclear. Deletions cut 3 bases from V and 3 bases from J, with 7 bases between. CDR3 length: 13 amino acids. Germline V gene lookup returns CDR1 KGHDR and CDR2 SFDVKD.

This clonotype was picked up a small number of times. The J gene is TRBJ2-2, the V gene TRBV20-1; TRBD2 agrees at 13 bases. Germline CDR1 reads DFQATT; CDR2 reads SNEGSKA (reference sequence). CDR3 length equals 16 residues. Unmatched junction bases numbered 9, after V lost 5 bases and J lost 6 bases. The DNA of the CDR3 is TGCAGTGCTGCTCTGGGACTAGCGGGACCCTCCGGGGAGCTGTTTTTT. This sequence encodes CSAALGLAGPSGELFF.

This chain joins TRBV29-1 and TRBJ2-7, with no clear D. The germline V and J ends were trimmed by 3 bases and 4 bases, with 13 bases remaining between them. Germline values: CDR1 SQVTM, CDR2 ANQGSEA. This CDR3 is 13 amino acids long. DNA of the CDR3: TGCAGCGTTGAGTCGGAGAATGGGTACGAGCAGTACTTC. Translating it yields CSVESENGYEQYF.

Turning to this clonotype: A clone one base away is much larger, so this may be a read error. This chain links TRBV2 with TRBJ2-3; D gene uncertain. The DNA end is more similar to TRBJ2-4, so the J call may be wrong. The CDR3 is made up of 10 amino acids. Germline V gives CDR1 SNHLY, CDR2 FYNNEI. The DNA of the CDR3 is TGTGCCAACAGCAACGCTAATCAGTACTTC. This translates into CANSNANQYF.

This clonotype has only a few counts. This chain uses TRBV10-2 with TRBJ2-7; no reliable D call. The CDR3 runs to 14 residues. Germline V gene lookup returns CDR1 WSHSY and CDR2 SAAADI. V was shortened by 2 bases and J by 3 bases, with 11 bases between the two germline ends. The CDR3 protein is CASSESSPDYEQYF. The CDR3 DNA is TGCGCCAGCAGTGAGAGTTCCCCCGACTACGAGCAGTACTTC.

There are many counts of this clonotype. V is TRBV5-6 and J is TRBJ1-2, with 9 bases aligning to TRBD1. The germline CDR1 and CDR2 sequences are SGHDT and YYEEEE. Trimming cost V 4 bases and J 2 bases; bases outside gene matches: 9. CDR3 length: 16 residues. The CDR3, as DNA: TGTGCCAGCAGCCCCACCGGGACAGGGTCAAACTATGGCTACACCTTC. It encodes CASSPTGTGSNYGYTF.

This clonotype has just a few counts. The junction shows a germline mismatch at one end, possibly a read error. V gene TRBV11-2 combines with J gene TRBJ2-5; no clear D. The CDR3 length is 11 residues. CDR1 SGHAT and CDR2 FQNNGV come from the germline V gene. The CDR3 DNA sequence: TGTGCCAGCAGCTGGATGCAGGACCTCTCCTTC. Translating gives CASSWMQDLSF.

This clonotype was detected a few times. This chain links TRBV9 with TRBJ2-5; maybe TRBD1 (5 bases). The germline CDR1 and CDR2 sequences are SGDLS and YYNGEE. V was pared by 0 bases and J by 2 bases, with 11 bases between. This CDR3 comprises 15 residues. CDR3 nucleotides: TGTGCCAGCAGCGTAGGGGGCCGCTTTCAAGAGACCCAGTACTTC. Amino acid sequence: CASSVGGRFQETQYF.

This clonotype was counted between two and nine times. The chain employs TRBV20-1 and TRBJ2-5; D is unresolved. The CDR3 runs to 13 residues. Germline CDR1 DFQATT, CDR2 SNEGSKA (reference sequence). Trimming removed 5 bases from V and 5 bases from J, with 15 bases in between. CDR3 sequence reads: CSAEILSPETQYF. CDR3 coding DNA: TGCAGTGCTGAAATACTATCCCCCGAGACCCAGTACTTC.

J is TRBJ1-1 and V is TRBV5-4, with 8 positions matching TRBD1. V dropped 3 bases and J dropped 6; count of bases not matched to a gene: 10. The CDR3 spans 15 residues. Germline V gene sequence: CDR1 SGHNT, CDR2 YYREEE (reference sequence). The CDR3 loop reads CASSWGTGRLAEAFF. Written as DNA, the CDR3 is TGTGCCAGCAGCTGGGGGACAGGTCGGTTAGCTGAAGCTTTCTTT.

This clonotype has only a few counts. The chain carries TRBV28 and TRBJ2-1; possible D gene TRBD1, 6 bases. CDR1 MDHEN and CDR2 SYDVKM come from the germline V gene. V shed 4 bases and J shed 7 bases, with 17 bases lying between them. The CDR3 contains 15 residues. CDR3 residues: CASSSGSVRGNEQFF. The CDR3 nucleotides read TGTGCCAGCAGTTCCGGTAGTGTCAGGGGAAATGAGCAGTTCTTC. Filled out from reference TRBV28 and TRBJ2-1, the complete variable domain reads DVKVTQSSRYLVKRTGEKVFLECVQDMDHENMFWYRQDPGLGLRLIYFSYDVKMKEKGDIPEGYSVSREKKERFSLILESASTNQTSMYLCASSSGSVRGNEQFFGPGTRLTVL.

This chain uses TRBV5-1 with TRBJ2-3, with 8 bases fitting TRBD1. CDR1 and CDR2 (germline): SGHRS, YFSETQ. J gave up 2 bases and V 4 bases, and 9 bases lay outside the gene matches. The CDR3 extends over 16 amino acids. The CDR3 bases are TGCGCCAGCAGCCCACCCCGGACAGGGAACACAGATACGCAGTATTTT. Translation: CASSPPRTGNTDTQYF.

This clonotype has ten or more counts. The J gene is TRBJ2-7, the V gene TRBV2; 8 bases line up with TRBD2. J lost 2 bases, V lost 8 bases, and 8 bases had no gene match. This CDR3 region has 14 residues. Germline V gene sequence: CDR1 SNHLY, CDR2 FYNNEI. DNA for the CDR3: TGTGCCAGCGGAGAGCGGGAGCCAACCTACGAGCAGTACTTC. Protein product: CASGEREPTYEQYF.

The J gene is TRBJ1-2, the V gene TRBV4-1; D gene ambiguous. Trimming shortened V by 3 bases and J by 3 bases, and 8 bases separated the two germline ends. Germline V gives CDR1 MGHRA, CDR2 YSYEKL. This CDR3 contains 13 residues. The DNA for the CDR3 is TGCGCCAGCAGCCATCCTGCGGACTATGGCTACACCTTC. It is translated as CASSHPADYGYTF.

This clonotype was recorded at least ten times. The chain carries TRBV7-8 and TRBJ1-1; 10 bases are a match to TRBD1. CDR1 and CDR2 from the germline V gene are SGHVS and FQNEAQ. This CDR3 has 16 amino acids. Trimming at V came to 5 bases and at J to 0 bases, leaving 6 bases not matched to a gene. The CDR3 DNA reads TGTGCCAGCAGCCCGAGGACAGGGGGGATGAACACTGAAGCTTTCTTT. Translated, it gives CASSPRTGGMNTEAFF.

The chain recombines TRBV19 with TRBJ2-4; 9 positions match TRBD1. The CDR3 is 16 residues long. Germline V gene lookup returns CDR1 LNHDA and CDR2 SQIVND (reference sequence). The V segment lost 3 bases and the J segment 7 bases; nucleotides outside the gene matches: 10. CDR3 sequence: CASSMPTGGVGNIQYF. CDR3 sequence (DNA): TGTGCCAGTAGTATGCCTACAGGGGGCGTTGGGAACATTCAGTACTTC.

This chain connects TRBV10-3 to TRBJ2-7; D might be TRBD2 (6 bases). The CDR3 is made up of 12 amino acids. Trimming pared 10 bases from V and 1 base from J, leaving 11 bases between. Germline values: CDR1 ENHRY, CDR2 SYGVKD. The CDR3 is CATAGTSYEQYF. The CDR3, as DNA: TGTGCCACCGCCGGGACTTCCTACGAGCAGTACTTC.

The CDR3 reads CASSLTSGRASDTQYF. CDR3 bases: TGTGCCAGCAGTCTAACTAGCGGGAGAGCTTCAGATACGCAGTATTTT. J is TRBJ2-3 and V is TRBV28, with TRBD2 matching 11 bases. V trimming: 5 bases; J trimming: 4 bases; junction bases outside the gene matches: 8. The CDR3 is 16 amino acids. Germline CDR1 reads MDHEN; CDR2 reads SYDVKM.

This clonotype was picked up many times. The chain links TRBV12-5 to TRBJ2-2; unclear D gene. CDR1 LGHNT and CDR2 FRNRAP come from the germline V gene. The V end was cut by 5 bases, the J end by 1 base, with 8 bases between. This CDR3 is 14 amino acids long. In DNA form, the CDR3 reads TGTGCTAGTGGTAGGGCAGAGAACACCGGGGAGCTGTTTTTT. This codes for CASGRAENTGELFF. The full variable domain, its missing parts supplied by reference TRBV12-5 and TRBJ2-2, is DARVTQTPRHKVTEMGQEVTMRCQPILGHNTVFWYRQTMMQGLELLAYFRNRAPLDDSGMPKDRFSAEMPDATLATLKIQPSEPRDSAVYFCASGRAENTGELFFGEGSRLTVL.

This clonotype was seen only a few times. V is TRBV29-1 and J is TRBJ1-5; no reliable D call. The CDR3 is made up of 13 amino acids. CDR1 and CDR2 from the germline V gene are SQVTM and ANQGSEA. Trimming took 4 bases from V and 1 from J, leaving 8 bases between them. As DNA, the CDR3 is TGCAGCGTTGTAGTGGGGAGCAATCAGCCCCAGCATTTT. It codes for CSVVVGSNQPQHF.

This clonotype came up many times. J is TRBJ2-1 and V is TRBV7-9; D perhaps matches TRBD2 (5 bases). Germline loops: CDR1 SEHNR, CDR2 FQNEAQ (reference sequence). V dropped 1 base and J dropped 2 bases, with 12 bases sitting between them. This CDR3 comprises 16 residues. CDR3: CASSLGLRTAYNEQFF. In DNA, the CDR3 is TGTGCCAGCAGCTTAGGATTGAGGACTGCCTACAATGAGCAGTTCTTC.

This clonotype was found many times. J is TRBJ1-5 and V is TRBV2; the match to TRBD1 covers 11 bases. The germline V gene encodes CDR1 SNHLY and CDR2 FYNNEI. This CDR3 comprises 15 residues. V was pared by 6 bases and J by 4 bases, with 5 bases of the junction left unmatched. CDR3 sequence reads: CASRGGDRGNQPQHF. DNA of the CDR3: TGTGCCAGCAGAGGGGGGGACAGGGGGAATCAGCCCCAGCATTTT. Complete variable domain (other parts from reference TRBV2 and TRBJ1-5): EPEVTQTPSHQVTQMGQEVILRCVPISNHLYFYWYRQILGQKVEFLVSFYNNEISEKSEIFDDQFSVERPDGSNFTLKIRSTKLEDSAMYFCASRGGDRGNQPQHFGDGTRLSIL.

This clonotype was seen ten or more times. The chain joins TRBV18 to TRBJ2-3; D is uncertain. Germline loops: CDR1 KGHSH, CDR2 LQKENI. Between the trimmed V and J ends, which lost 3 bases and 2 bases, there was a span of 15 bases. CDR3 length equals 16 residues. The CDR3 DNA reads TGTGCCAGCTCACCCGGCGGAACTTCGTTCACAGATACGCAGTATTTT. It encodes CASSPGGTSFTDTQYF. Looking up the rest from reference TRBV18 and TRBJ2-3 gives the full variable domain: NAGVMQNPRHLVRRRGQEARLRCSPMKGHSHVYWYRQLPEEGLKFMVYLQKENIIDESGMPKERFSAEFPKEGPSILRIQQVVRGDSAAYFCASSPGGTSFTDTQYFGPGTRLTVL.

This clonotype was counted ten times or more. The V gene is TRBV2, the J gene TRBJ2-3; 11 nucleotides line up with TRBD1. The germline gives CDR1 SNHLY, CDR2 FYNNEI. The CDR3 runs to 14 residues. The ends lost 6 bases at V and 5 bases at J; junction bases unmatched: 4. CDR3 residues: CASRDRGPKDTQYF. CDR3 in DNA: TGTGCCAGCAGGGACAGGGGGCCGAAAGATACGCAGTATTTT.